This TCR beta chain originates from a study of cytomegalovirus exposure and HLA in healthy donors. V gave up 0 bases and J gave up 4 bases, with 14 bases separating them. The CDR3 length is 16 residues. Per the germline V gene, CDR1 is SGHNT and CDR2 is YENEEA. The PCR had 60 Vbeta and 13 Jbeta primers. The method was immunoSEQ multiplex PCR; TCRdb's version includes in-frame clones alone and lacks a portion of them. The sample yields around 270,000 clones, around 80% seen once. Sequencing input: PBMCs. The receptor was isolated from a girl aged 2 to 10 in good health and CMV-seronegative. The chain links TRBV11-3 to TRBJ2-3; D perhaps matches TRBD2 (5 bases). The CDR3 nucleotides read TGTGCCAGCAGCTTAGAGGTTAGCGTGAGGTCAGATACGCAGTATTTT. Translated, it gives CASSLEVSVRSDTQYF.